The 22 T cell receptor beta chains presented below share a single source sample, sequenced in a study of T cell repertoires in cytomegalovirus infection. These receptors are not linked to any known antigen. In TCRdb, the reads were re-called with MiXCR into one record per CDR3 protein. The sample holds about 310,000 distinct CDR3 sequences, 20% to 25% seen once. Sequencing used cultured PBMCs, obtained from culture after CMV antigen stimulation. The receptor set was obtained from a human donor in good health (CMV status not recorded). Some clones in this sample may be carry-over from other donors' samples.

This clonotype was counted a few times. The chain recombines TRBV5-1 with TRBJ2-7; a possible D gene is TRBD2 (6 bases). CDR1 is SGHRS and CDR2 is YFSETQ in the germline V gene. The CDR3 is made up of 14 amino acids. V was clipped by 4 bases and J by 4 bases, with 15 bases between them. This CDR3 reads CASSPLWAGYEQYF. In nucleotides, the CDR3 is TGCGCCAGCAGCCCACTGTGGGCGGGGTACGAGCAGTACTTC.

The J gene is TRBJ2-1, the V gene TRBV7-9; 12 nucleotides line up with TRBD2. The CDR3 covers 16 residues. Germline lookup yields CDR1 SEHNR and CDR2 FQNEAQ (reference sequence). V dropped 5 bases and J dropped 5; count of bases not matched to a gene: 7. CDR3 DNA: TGTGCCAGCAGCATCGGGACTAGCGGGTTGGACAATGAGCAGTTCTTC. It translates to CASSIGTSGLDNEQFF.

This clonotype came up a few times. This chain links TRBV7-2 with TRBJ2-1; 10 nucleotides align to TRBD2. CDR1 and CDR2 (germline): SGHTA, FQGNSA. V shed 1 base, J shed 15 bases, and the junction held 6 bases outside the gene matches. The CDR3 is made up of 13 amino acids. This CDR3 reads CASSLDLLAGAFF. The CDR3 DNA reads as TGTGCCAGCAGCTTAGACCTTCTAGCGGGGGCGTTCTTC.

The chain combines TRBV10-2 with TRBJ1-2, with 7 bases aligning to TRBD1. The ends lost 6 bases at V and 3 bases at J; junction bases unmatched: 4. The germline V gene has CDR1 WSHSY and CDR2 SAAADI. The CDR3 totals 13 residues. The CDR3 loop is CASRRGTDYGYTF. The CDR3, as DNA: TGCGCCAGCAGGAGGGGGACAGACTATGGCTACACCTTC.

The rearrangement joins TRBV5-6 to TRBJ2-5, with D perhaps matching TRBD1 (5 bases). From germline, CDR1 is SGHDT and CDR2 YYEEEE. The CDR3 has 15 amino acids. V lost 3 bases and J lost 5, with 17 bases in between. The CDR3 region is CASSWNQGFRETQYF. In DNA, the CDR3 is TGTGCCAGCAGCTGGAATCAGGGATTCAGGGAGACCCAGTACTTC. Based on the CDR3 plus reference TRBV5-6 and TRBJ2-5, the full variable domain is DAGVTQSPTHLIKTRGQQVTLRCSPKSGHDTVSWYQQALGQGPQFIFQYYEEEERQRGNFPDRFSGHQFPNYSSELNVNALLLGDSALYLCASSWNQGFRETQYFGPGTRLLVL.

The chain joins TRBV20-1 to TRBJ1-1; TRBD1 aligns across 9 bases. After removal of 1 base from V and 4 bases from J, the junction contained 7 bases not matched to a gene. CDR1 is DFQATT, CDR2 SNEGSKA, per germline (reference sequence). This CDR3 is 15 amino acids long. DNA for the CDR3: TGCAGTGCTAGAGGCGGGACAGGGTGGAGCACTGAAGCTTTCTTT. Its translation is CSARGGTGWSTEAFF.

The chain recombines TRBV14 with TRBJ2-3; TRBD2 matches 10 bases. The length of the CDR3 is 14 residues. V shed 4 bases, J shed 7 bases, and the junction held 5 bases outside the gene matches. Germline V gene data show CDR1 as SGHDN and CDR2 as FVKESK. The CDR3 region is CASSPTSGTHTQYF. CDR3 in DNA: TGTGCCAGCAGCCCTACTAGCGGGACTCATACGCAGTATTTT.

This chain connects TRBV10-3 to TRBJ2-1; weak D call: TRBD2 (6 bases). In germline, CDR1 is ENHRY, CDR2 SYGVKD. The V end was cut by 5 bases, the J end by 5 bases, with 19 bases between. The CDR3 has 16 residues. The CDR3 sequence: CAISSIAENEDNEQFF. The CDR3 DNA sequence: TGTGCCATCAGTTCCATAGCGGAAAATGAGGACAATGAGCAGTTCTTC.

The chain links TRBV6-5 to TRBJ2-1; TRBD2 matches 8 bases. Germline CDR1 is MNHEY and CDR2 is SVGAGI. After removal of 2 bases from V and 4 bases from J, the junction contained 4 bases not matched to a gene. The CDR3 loop spans 15 amino acids. The CDR3 region is CASSYVAGLYNEQFF. The CDR3 region has the DNA TGTGCCAGCAGTTACGTAGCGGGACTGTACAATGAGCAGTTCTTC.

Only a few counts were recorded for this clonotype. DNA for the CDR3: TGTGCCAGCAGTTTCGCGGGGTACCAAGAGACCCAGTACTTC. Translation: CASSFAGYQETQYF. V is TRBV12-3 or TRBV12-4 and J is TRBJ2-5, with D maybe TRBD2 (6 bases). The CDR3 sequence is 14 residues long. Deletions cut 3 bases from V and 0 bases from J, with 8 bases between.

The V and J genes are TRBV20-1 and TRBJ2-3; possible D gene TRBD2, 5 bases. V was clipped by 2 bases and J by 3 bases, with 27 bases between them. This CDR3 is 19 amino acids long. Germline V gene data show CDR1 as DFQATT and CDR2 as SNEGSKA (reference sequence). CDR3 amino acids: CSARRPYGSLTQNTDTQYF. CDR3 DNA: TGCAGTGCTAGACGGCCGTATGGGAGCCTGACACAGAATACAGATACGCAGTATTTT.

This sequence joins TRBV11-1 and TRBJ2-1; a possible D gene is TRBD1 (5 bases). The CDR3 extends over 15 amino acids. Germline-derived CDR1 and CDR2 are SGHAT and FQDESV (reference sequence). Trimming removed 1 base from V and 7 bases from J, with 14 bases in between. The CDR3 sequence: CASSLEQAVGNEQFF. CDR3 in DNA: TGTGCCAGCAGCTTAGAACAGGCTGTGGGGAATGAGCAGTTCTTC.

The CDR3 sequence: CASSLVGPLAGNTGELFF. CDR3 bases: TGTGCCAGCAGCTTAGTGGGACCCCTAGCGGGGAACACCGGGGAGCTGTTTTTT. The rearrangement links TRBV7-3 to TRBJ2-2; TRBD2 aligns across 8 bases. The CDR3 loop spans 18 amino acids. Germline CDR1 is SGHTA and CDR2 is FQGTGA. The V and J ends lost 2 bases and 1 base, in that order; junction bases with no gene match: 9.

This clonotype was seen many times. V is TRBV12-3 or TRBV12-4 and J is TRBJ1-1; weak D call: TRBD1 (5 bases). CDR3 size: 15 residues. V was shortened by 7 bases and J by 0 bases, with 15 bases between the two germline ends. CDR3 coding DNA: TGTGCCAGCACCCTGCAAAGGGGCCTGAACACTGAAGCTTTCTTT. This sequence encodes CASTLQRGLNTEAFF.

The chain couples TRBV28 to TRBJ2-7, with D perhaps matching TRBD1 or TRBD2 (6 bases each). In germline, CDR1 is MDHEN, CDR2 SYDVKM. Deletions cut 3 bases from V and 2 bases from J, with 20 bases between. This CDR3 spans 17 amino acids. The CDR3 sequence: CASSFPPGHRETYEQYF. The CDR3 coding sequence is TGTGCCAGCAGTTTCCCCCCGGGACACCGGGAGACCTACGAGCAGTACTTC.

The chain carries TRBV27 and TRBJ2-2; no reliable D call. From germline, CDR1 is MNHEY and CDR2 SMNVEV (reference sequence). This CDR3 contains 17 residues. V was clipped by 2 bases and J by 3 bases, with 16 bases between them. DNA for the CDR3: TGTGCCAGCAGTTTAAAAGGGTCTTTAGGGTACACCGGGGAGCTGTTTTTT. Its protein is CASSLKGSLGYTGELFF.

This clonotype has only a few counts. The rearrangement uses TRBV11-2 and TRBJ2-4; D remains unclear. Trimming took off 5 bases at V and 6 bases at J, with 20 bases between the two ends. Germline CDR1 is SGHAT and CDR2 is FQNNGV. The CDR3 has 16 amino acids. CDR3 in DNA: TGTGCCAGCAGCACTTTTGCTTTAACGGATCTAAACATTCAGTACTTC. Protein sequence: CASSTFALTDLNIQYF.

The chain uses TRBV11-2 and TRBJ1-2; 12 bases map to TRBD1. The length of the CDR3 is 18 residues. Germline values: CDR1 SGHAT, CDR2 FQNNGV. V gave up 6 bases and J gave up 5 bases; unmatched junction bases: 16. The CDR3 protein is CASRSIRDRGRGDYGYTF. In nucleotides, the CDR3 is TGTGCCAGCAGATCAATCCGGGACAGGGGGCGAGGGGATTATGGCTACACCTTC.

This clonotype showed up many times. The chain joins TRBV7-2 to TRBJ2-6, with 7 nucleotides matching TRBD1. With 4 bases clipped from V and 4 bases from J, the junction kept 4 bases outside the gene matches. Germline CDR1 SGHTA, CDR2 FQGNSA. CDR3 length equals 15 residues. In nucleotides, the CDR3 is TGTGCCAGCAGCTCACAGGGGTACGGGGCCAACGTCCTGACTTTC. Its protein is CASSSQGYGANVLTF.

This clonotype was recorded a few times. The V gene is TRBV28, the J gene TRBJ1-2; 7 bases are shared with TRBD1. The germline V gene has CDR1 MDHEN and CDR2 SYDVKM. This CDR3 has 15 residues. The J segment lost 7 bases and the V segment lost 6 bases, leaving 14 bases of the junction unmatched. The CDR3 is CASRPTDRVIGGYTF. The CDR3 nucleotides are TGTGCCAGCAGACCTACCGACAGGGTGATCGGTGGCTACACCTTC.

Only a few counts were recorded for this clonotype. The chain uses TRBV6-1 and TRBJ2-1; D could derive from TRBD1 or TRBD2 (5 bases each). V lost 7 bases, J lost 0 bases, and 22 bases lay in between. The CDR3 spans 18 residues. Germline CDR1 reads MNHNS; CDR2 reads SASEGT. CDR3 bases: TGTGCCAGCACCAAGAGAGGCCAGGACGGGACCTCCTACAATGAGCAGTTCTTC. As protein: CASTKRGQDGTSYNEQFF.

V and J are TRBV6-5 and TRBJ2-5; no firm D call. Per germline, CDR1 MNHEY and CDR2 SVGAGI. The germline V and J ends were trimmed by 5 bases and 3 bases, with 19 bases remaining between them. The CDR3 contains 16 residues. CDR3 in DNA: TGTGCCAGCAGTCGAATAGGGAATGGGCAAGAAGAGACCCAGTACTTC. Amino acid sequence: CASSRIGNGQEETQYF.